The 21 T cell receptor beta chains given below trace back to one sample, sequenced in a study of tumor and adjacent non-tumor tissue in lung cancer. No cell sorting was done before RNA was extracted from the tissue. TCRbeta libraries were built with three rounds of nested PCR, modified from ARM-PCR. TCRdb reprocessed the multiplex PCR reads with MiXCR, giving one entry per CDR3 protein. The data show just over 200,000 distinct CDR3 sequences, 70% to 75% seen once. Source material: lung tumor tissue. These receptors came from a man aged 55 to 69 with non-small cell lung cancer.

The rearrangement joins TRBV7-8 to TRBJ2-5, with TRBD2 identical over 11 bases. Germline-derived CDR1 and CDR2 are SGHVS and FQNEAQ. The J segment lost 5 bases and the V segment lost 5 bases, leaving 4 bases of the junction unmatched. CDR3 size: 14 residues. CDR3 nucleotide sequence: TGTGCCAGCAGCCGCCTAGCGGGAGGTGAGACCCAGTACTTC. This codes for CASSRLAGGETQYF.

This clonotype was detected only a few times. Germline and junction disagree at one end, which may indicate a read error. The CDR3 protein is CARSPTGGSEQYF. The CDR3 DNA is TGTGCCCGCAGTCCAACAGGGGGCAGCGAGCAGTACTTC. The rearrangement joins TRBV12-3 or TRBV12-4 to TRBJ2-7; 9 bases are a match to TRBD1. The CDR3 loop spans 13 amino acids.

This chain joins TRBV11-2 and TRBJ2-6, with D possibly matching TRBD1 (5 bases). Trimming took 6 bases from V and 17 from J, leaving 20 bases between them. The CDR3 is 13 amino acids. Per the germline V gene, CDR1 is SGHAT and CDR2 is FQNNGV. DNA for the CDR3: TGTGCCAGCAGTCATATCTCTGGGGCCAACGTGACTTTC. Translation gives CASSHISGANVTF.

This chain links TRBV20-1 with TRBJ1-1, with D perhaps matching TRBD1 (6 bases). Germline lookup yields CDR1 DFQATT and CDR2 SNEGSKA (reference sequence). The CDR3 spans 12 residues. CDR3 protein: CRQGHTDTEAFF. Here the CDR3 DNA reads TGCAGACAGGGCCACACGGACACTGAAGCTTTCTTT.

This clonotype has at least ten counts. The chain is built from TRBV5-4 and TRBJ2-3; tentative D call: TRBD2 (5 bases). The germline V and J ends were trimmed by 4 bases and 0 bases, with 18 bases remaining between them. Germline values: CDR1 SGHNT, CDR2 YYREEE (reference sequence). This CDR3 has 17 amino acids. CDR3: CASSKDITRTSTDTQYF. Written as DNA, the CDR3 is TGTGCCAGCAGCAAGGATATTACTAGAACTAGCACAGATACGCAGTATTTT.

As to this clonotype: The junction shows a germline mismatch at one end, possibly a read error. The CDR3 spells CSTRNPGQGMWEQFF. The CDR3 DNA reads TGCAGTACTAGAAATCCAGGACAGGGGATGTGGGAGCAGTTCTTC. The chain carries TRBV20-1 and TRBJ2-1; 9 bases agree with TRBD1. The CDR3 spans 15 residues. Germline values: CDR1 DFQATT, CDR2 SNEGSKA (reference sequence).

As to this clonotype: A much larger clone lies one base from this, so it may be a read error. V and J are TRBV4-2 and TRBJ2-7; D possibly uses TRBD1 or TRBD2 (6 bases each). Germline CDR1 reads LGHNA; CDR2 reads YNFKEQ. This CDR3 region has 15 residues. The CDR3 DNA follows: TGTGTCAGCAGCCAAGAAGCGCAGGGGAGGCACGAGCAGTACTTC. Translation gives CVSSQEAQGRHEQYF.

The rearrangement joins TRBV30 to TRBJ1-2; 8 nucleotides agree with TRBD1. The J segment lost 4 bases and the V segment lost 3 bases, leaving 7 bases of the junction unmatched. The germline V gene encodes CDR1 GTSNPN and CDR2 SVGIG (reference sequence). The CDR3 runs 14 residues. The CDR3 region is CAWSPRTGFYGYTF. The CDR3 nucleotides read TGTGCCTGGAGCCCTAGGACAGGGTTCTATGGCTACACCTTC.

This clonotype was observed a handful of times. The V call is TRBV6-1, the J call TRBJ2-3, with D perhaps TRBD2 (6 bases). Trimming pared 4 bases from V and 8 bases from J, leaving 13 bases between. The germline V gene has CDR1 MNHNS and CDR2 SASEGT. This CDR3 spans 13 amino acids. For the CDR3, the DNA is TGTGCCAGCAGTGTCCGGAGGGCCCCTACGCAGTATTTT. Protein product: CASSVRRAPTQYF.

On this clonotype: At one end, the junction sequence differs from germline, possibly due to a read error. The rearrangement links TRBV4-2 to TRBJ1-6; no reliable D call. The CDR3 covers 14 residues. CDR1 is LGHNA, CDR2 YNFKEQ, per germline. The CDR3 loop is CASGLGRDNSPLQF. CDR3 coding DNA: TGTGCCAGCGGTCTCGGGAGGGATAATTCACCCCTCCAGTTT.

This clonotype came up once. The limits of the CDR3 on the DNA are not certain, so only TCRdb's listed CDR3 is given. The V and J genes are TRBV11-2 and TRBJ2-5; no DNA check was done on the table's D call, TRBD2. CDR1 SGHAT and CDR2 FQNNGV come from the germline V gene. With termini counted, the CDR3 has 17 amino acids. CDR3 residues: CASSLVVGGGATENQYF.

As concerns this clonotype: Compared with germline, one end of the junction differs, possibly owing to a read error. DNA of the CDR3: TGTACCAGCAGTGGAGGAGGGGACAGTCGGTACACTCAGTACTTC. Protein sequence: CTSSGGGDSRYTQYF. V usage is TRBV6-1 and J usage is TRBJ2-4, with D maybe TRBD1 (7 bases). The CDR3 runs 15 residues. Germline-derived CDR1 and CDR2 are MNHNS and SASEGT.

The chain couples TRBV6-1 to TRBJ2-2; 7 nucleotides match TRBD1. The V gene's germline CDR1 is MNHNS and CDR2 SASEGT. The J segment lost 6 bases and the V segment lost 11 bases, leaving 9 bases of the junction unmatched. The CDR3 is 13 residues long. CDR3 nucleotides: TGTGCCCGCACTAACAGGGGATCCGGGGAGCTGTTTTTT. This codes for CARTNRGSGELFF.

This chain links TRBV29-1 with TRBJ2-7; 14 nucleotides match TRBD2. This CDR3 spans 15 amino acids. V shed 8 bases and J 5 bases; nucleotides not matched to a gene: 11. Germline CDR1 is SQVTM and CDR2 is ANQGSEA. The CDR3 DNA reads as TGCAGCATCAGAGGGACTAGCGGGAGACTTAACGAGCAGTACTTC. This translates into CSIRGTSGRLNEQYF.

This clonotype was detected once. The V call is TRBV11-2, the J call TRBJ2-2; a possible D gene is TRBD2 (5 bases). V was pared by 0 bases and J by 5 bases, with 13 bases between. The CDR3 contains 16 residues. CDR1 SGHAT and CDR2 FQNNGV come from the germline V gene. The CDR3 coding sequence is TGTGCCAGCAGCTTAGAGAGGAATAGGGAGACCGGGGAGCTGTTTTTT. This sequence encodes CASSLERNRETGELFF. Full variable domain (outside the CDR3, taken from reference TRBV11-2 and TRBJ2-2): EAGVAQSPRYKIIEKRQSVAFWCNPISGHATLYWYQQILGQGPKLLIQFQNNGVVDDSQLPKDRFSAERLKGVDSTLKIQPAKLEDSAVYLCASSLERNRETGELFFGEGSRLTVL.

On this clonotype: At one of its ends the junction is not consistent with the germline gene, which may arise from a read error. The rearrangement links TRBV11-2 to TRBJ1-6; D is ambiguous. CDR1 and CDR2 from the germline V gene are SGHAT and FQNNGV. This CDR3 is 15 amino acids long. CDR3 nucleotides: TGTGCCAGTAGCTTAGAGAGTGGTACTAATTCACTCCTCCACTTT. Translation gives CASSLESGTNSLLHF.

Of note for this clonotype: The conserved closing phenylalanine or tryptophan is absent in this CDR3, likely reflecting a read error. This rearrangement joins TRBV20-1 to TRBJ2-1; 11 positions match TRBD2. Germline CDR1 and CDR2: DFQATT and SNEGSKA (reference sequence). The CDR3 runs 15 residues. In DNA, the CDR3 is TGCAGTGCTAGAGTAGCGGCTAGCGGGAGGAATGTGCAGTTCTCC. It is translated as CSARVAASGRNVQFS.

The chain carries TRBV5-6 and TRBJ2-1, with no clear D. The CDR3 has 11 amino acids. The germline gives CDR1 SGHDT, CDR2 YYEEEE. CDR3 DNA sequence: TGTGTCAGGAGCTCTGGCCCGTGGGCGTTCTTC. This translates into CVRSSGPWAFF.

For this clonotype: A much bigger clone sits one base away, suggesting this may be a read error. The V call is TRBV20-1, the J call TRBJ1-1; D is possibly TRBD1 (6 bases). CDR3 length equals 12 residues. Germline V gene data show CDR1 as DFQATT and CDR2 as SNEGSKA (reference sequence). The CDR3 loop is CSASRDRSETFF. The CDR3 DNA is TGCAGTGCTAGCCGAGACAGGTCTGAAACTTTCTTT.

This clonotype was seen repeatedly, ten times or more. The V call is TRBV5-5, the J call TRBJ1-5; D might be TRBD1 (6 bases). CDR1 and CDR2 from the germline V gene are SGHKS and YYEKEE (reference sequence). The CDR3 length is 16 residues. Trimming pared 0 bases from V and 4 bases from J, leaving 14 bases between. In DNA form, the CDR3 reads TGTGCCAGCAGCTTGGGTCTCGCAGGGGCGAATCAGCCCCAGCATTTT. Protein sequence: CASSLGLAGANQPQHF.

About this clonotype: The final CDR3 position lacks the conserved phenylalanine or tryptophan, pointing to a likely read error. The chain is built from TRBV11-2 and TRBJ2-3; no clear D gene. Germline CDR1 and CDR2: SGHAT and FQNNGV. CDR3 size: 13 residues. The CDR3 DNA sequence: TGTGCCAGCAGCTTAGATCTCACATATACGCAGTATTTA. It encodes CASSLDLTYTQYL.